The present TCR beta chain was sequenced within a study of blood T cell repertoires in COVID-19. About the research overall: The origin of the acute and convalescent COVID-19 samples was the United States, Italy and Spain. Sources were T cells, B-cell-depleted T cells, or PBMCs; the material itself was cDNA or gDNA.

With V trimmed by 4 bases and J by 14 bases, 7 bases remained unmatched. The CDR3 extends over 12 amino acids. CDR1 MDHEN and CDR2 SYDVKM come from the germline V gene. The authors' processing: Amplification from reference gene primers served as the basis for estimated nucleated cell counts. Method: immunoSEQ multiplex PCR; TCRdb's copy keeps in-frame clones and lacks some. V, J and clone size are those of that table, while D and trimming were read from the DNA. In the table there are 150,000 to 200,000 clones, around nine tenths of which are singletons. The source material was peripheral blood. This TCR was sampled from a man aged 18 to 30 with active or convalescent COVID-19. The genes are TRBV28 and TRBJ1-5; 8 positions match TRBD1. The CDR3 DNA sequence: TGTGCCAGCAGTTCCTCGGACAGGGTGAAGCATTTT. Residues: CASSSSDRVKHF.